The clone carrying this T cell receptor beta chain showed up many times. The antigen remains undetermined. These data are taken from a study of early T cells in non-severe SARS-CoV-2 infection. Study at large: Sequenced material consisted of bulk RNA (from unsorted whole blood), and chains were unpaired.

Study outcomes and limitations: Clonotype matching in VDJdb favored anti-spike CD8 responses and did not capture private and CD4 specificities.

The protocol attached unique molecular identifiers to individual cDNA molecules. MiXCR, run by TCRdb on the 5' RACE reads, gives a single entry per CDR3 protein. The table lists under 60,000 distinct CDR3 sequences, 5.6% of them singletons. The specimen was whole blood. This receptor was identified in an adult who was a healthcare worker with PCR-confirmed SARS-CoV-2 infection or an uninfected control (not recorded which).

Here the CDR3 DNA reads TGTGCCTCGGGACTGGGGGTTGGTGAGCAGTACTTC. It yields the protein CASGLGVGEQYF. This chain links TRBV19 with TRBJ2-7, with D perhaps TRBD2 (6 bases). The CDR3 loop spans 12 amino acids. V shed 11 bases and J shed 7 bases, with 18 bases lying between them. CDR1 LNHDA and CDR2 SQIVND come from the germline V gene (reference sequence). Looking up the rest from reference TRBV19 and TRBJ2-7 gives the full variable domain: DGGITQSPKYLFRKEGQNVTLSCEQNLNHDAMYWYRQDPGQGLRLIYYSQIVNDFQKGDIAEGYSVSREKKESFPLTVTSAQKNPTAFYLCASGLGVGEQYFGPGTRLTVT.